The 23 T cell receptor beta chains presented below share a single source sample, sequenced in a study of CD8 T cells in ankylosing spondylitis. Each CDR3 protein gets one entry after TCRdb re-called the 5' RACE reads with MiXCR. The sample has roughly 140,000 distinct CDR3 sequences, more than 40% seen once; the top ten hold approximately 16%. Sequencing was carried out using synovial fluid, either unsorted or a sorted T cell fraction (not recorded which). These receptors were obtained from a male donor with ankylosing spondylitis.

The V gene is TRBV6-1, the J gene TRBJ2-1, with TRBD2 as a possible D gene (5 bases). Trimming removed 6 bases at V and 4 bases at J, with 16 bases between. Germline-derived CDR1 and CDR2 are MNHNS and SASEGT. This CDR3 contains 15 residues. This chain's CDR3 is CASSLCRCGYNEQFF. CDR3 bases: TGTGCCAGCAGCCTCTGTCGCTGCGGGTACAATGAGCAGTTCTTC.

V and J are TRBV5-1 and TRBJ2-5, with D perhaps assigned TRBD1 or TRBD2 (5 bases each). The V and J ends lost 1 base and 2 bases respectively, with 24 bases between them. Germline V lookup: CDR1 SGHRS, CDR2 YFSETQ. The length of the CDR3 is 19 residues. The CDR3 is CASSLLVGTDTYKQETQYF. The CDR3 DNA follows: TGCGCCAGCAGCTTGTTGGTCGGGACGGACACGTACAAACAAGAGACCCAGTACTTC.

The rearrangement links TRBV10-3 to TRBJ2-5; TRBD1 agrees at 7 bases. After removal of 6 bases from V and 5 bases from J, the junction contained 6 bases not matched to a gene. The CDR3 extends over 13 amino acids. The germline V gene encodes CDR1 ENHRY and CDR2 SYGVKD. The CDR3 sequence: CAISEQGSETQYF. CDR3 coding DNA: TGTGCCATCAGCGAACAGGGGTCTGAGACCCAGTACTTC.

This clonotype was seen more than once but under ten times. This rearrangement joins TRBV5-1 to TRBJ2-7, with D possibly matching TRBD1 (5 bases). The CDR3 covers 16 residues. Trimming pared 1 base from V and 2 bases from J, leaving 16 bases between. The germline CDR1 and CDR2 sequences are SGHRS and YFSETQ. The CDR3 loop reads CASSLRVREGPYEQYF. The CDR3 DNA follows: TGCGCCAGCAGCTTGAGGGTCAGGGAAGGTCCCTACGAGCAGTACTTC. The variable domain in full, with the rest retrieved from reference TRBV5-1 and TRBJ2-7, is KAGVTQTPRYLIKTRGQQVTLSCSPISGHRSVSWYQQTPGQGLQFLFEYFSETQRNKGNFPGRFSGRQFSNSRSEMNVSTLELGDSALYLCASSLRVREGPYEQYFGPGTRLTVT.

This chain links TRBV5-1 with TRBJ2-7; maybe TRBD2 (7 bases). Germline loops: CDR1 SGHRS, CDR2 YFSETQ. Trimming removed 3 bases from V and 3 bases from J, with 25 bases in between. CDR3 size: 18 residues. The CDR3 sequence: CASSSSVGGQSRFYEQYF. The CDR3 DNA follows: TGCGCCAGCAGCTCTTCAGTGGGGGGGCAGTCCCGTTTCTACGAGCAGTACTTC.

As regards this clonotype: A read error is possible here, since a much larger clone lies one base away. The chain joins TRBV6-2 or TRBV6-3 to TRBJ2-1, with 11 bases identical to TRBD2. Germline CDR1 is MNHEY and CDR2 is SVGEGT. V lost 5 bases to trimming and J lost 4 bases; unmatched junction nucleotides: 1. The CDR3 loop spans 14 amino acids. This CDR3 is CASSIAGGYNEQFF. The CDR3 DNA sequence: TGTGCCAGCAGTATAGCGGGAGGGTACAATGAGCAGTTCTTC.

This clonotype was seen a handful of times. The chain joins TRBV20-1 to TRBJ2-5; TRBD2 agrees at 9 bases. With V trimmed by 8 bases and J by 7 bases, 8 bases remained unmatched. There are 12 residues in the CDR3. Germline lookup yields CDR1 DFQATT and CDR2 SNEGSKA (reference sequence). DNA for the CDR3: TGCAGTCTAGCGGGATCCGCCGGGACCCAGTACTTC. Its protein product is CSLAGSAGTQYF.

The sample holds a few counts of this clonotype. The chain employs TRBV7-9 and TRBJ2-6, with D tentatively TRBD2 (5 bases). Germline V gene lookup returns CDR1 SEHNR and CDR2 FQNEAQ (reference sequence). The CDR3 is made up of 15 amino acids. Trimming shortened V by 2 bases and J by 0 bases, and 5 bases separated the two germline ends. The CDR3 nucleotides are TGTGCCAGCAGCTTAACTAGCTCTGGGGCCAACGTCCTGACTTTC. Translating gives CASSLTSSGANVLTF.

This chain's CDR3 is CASGIWGGAEQYF. The CDR3 DNA is TGCGCCAGCGGGATATGGGGGGGCGCAGAGCAGTACTTC. The chain is built from TRBV4-1 and TRBJ2-7; a weak D match, TRBD2 (7 bases). CDR3 length equals 13 residues. Trimming cost V 8 bases and J 7 bases, with 18 bases left between them. CDR1 is MGHRA and CDR2 is YSYEKL in the germline V gene.

The chain joins TRBV15 to TRBJ2-7; D gene ambiguous. The CDR3 loop spans 16 amino acids. Germline V CDR1 and CDR2: LNHNV, YYDKDF (reference sequence). V was clipped by 0 bases and J by 1 base, with 13 bases between them. DNA for the CDR3: TGTGCCACCAGCAGAGATCTAGGTTGGGGTTCCTACGAGCAGTACTTC. It codes for CATSRDLGWGSYEQYF.

The chain combines TRBV4-3 with TRBJ2-5; 7 bases line up with TRBD2. Germline V gives CDR1 LGHNA, CDR2 YSLEER. V dropped 4 bases and J dropped 4; count of bases not matched to a gene: 12. This CDR3 comprises 16 residues. The CDR3 sequence: CASSPALARGRETQYF. CDR3 nucleotides: TGCGCCAGCAGCCCAGCACTAGCGCGAGGGCGAGAGACCCAGTACTTC.

V is TRBV28 and J is TRBJ2-1; 7 positions match TRBD1. This CDR3 spans 13 amino acids. V shed 7 bases, J shed 4 bases, and the junction held 4 bases outside the gene matches. From germline, CDR1 is MDHEN and CDR2 SYDVKM. DNA of the CDR3: TGTGCCAGCACCAGGGGACAGTACAATGAGCAGTTCTTC. Amino acids: CASTRGQYNEQFF.

This chain joins TRBV27 and TRBJ1-1; D is possibly TRBD1 (5 bases). This CDR3 has 13 amino acids. The V gene lost 2 bases and the J gene lost 4 bases, with 8 bases spanning the gap. Germline-derived CDR1 and CDR2 are MNHEY and SMNVEV (reference sequence). The CDR3 spells CASSLGGTTEAFF. DNA for the CDR3: TGTGCCAGCAGTTTAGGGGGGACCACTGAAGCTTTCTTT.

CDR3 DNA: TGTGCCAGCAGCGTTAGAACCTCGGAGACCCAGTACTTC. Its translation is CASSVRTSETQYF. This chain links TRBV9 with TRBJ2-5; no clear D. Germline V lookup: CDR1 SGDLS, CDR2 YYNGEE. V was shortened by 2 bases and J by 5 bases, with 10 bases between the two germline ends. This CDR3 is 13 amino acids long.

The count of this clonotype is one. The chain recombines TRBV28 with TRBJ2-1, with D possibly being TRBD2 (6 bases). The CDR3 covers 15 residues. V dropped 6 bases and J dropped 6 bases, with 18 bases sitting between them. CDR1 and CDR2 from the germline V gene are MDHEN and SYDVKM. The CDR3 bases are TGTGCCAGCAGCCAAAGGGTGTGGCGGGGCAATGAGCAGTTCTTC. This codes for CASSQRVWRGNEQFF.

The gene calls are TRBV20-1 and TRBJ1-3; D call uncertain. V was shortened by 3 bases and J by 3 bases, with 6 bases between the two germline ends. Germline lookup yields CDR1 DFQATT and CDR2 SNEGSKA (reference sequence). The CDR3 extends over 12 amino acids. CDR3 in amino acids: CSASAFGNTIYF. In DNA, the CDR3 is TGCAGTGCTAGCGCATTTGGAAACACCATATATTTT.

This chain links TRBV12-3 or TRBV12-4 with TRBJ2-7, with D perhaps matching TRBD1 (5 bases). The CDR3 loop spans 14 amino acids. Trimming cost V 5 bases and J 0 bases, with 11 bases left between them. CDR3: CASSLGPSSYEQYF. Written as DNA, the CDR3 is TGTGCCAGCAGTCTGGGGCCAAGCTCCTACGAGCAGTACTTC.

V is TRBV19 and J is TRBJ2-7; TRBD1 aligns across 8 bases. From germline, CDR1 is LNHDA and CDR2 SQIVND (reference sequence). Trimming at V came to 1 base and at J to 1 base, leaving 3 bases not matched to a gene. The CDR3 covers 15 residues. The CDR3 DNA follows: TGTGCCAGTAGTATAGTTGGACAGGGATCCTACGAGCAGTACTTC. The encoded protein is CASSIVGQGSYEQYF.

The chain joins TRBV9 to TRBJ1-2; D is unresolved. CDR3 length equals 20 residues. Germline CDR1 reads SGDLS; CDR2 reads YYNGEE. V shed 2 bases and J shed 1 base, with 27 bases lying between them. The DNA of the CDR3 is TGTGCCAGCAGCGTCGGCCCCCAGTCGCCGGCCCGAAACCTTAACTATGGCTACACCTTC. Translating gives CASSVGPQSPARNLNYGYTF.

V usage is TRBV7-3 and J usage is TRBJ2-2; 11 bases agree with TRBD2. CDR3 length: 19 residues. Germline V gives CDR1 SGHTA, CDR2 FQGTGA. The trim removed 5 bases at V and 0 bases at J, leaving 11 bases unmatched. The DNA of the CDR3 is TGTGCCAGCAGCCTGTGGGGGACTAGCGGTTCCGCGAACACCGGGGAGCTGTTTTTT. Its translation is CASSLWGTSGSANTGELFF.

This clonotype appeared a few times. The chain uses TRBV20-1 and TRBJ2-1; a possible D gene is TRBD2 (5 bases). Trimming removed 0 bases at V and 9 bases at J, with 9 bases between. Per the germline V gene, CDR1 is DFQATT and CDR2 is SNEGSKA (reference sequence). The CDR3 contains 12 residues. The CDR3 reads CSARDLAPEQFF. The CDR3 DNA sequence: TGCAGTGCTAGAGATCTAGCCCCTGAGCAGTTCTTC.

This clonotype has more than one count but fewer than ten. V and J are TRBV20-1 and TRBJ1-2; the D is unclear. This CDR3 region has 10 residues. Germline V gene sequence: CDR1 DFQATT, CDR2 SNEGSKA (reference sequence). V was shortened by 5 bases and J by 3 bases, with 4 bases between the two germline ends. This CDR3 is CSAPDYGYTF. CDR3 nucleotide sequence: TGCAGTGCTCCCGACTATGGCTACACCTTC.

There are a few counts of this clonotype. DNA of the CDR3: TGTGCCAGCAGCCATTTATTTAGACTAGCGGGAGGACTTAGCGATACGCAGTATTTT. Translated, it gives CASSHLFRLAGGLSDTQYF. The chain combines TRBV4-2 with TRBJ2-3; 13 nucleotides line up with TRBD2. V shed 3 bases, J shed 6 bases, and the junction held 15 bases outside the gene matches. This CDR3 region has 19 residues. The germline V gene has CDR1 LGHNA and CDR2 YNFKEQ.